This TCR beta chain was captured in a study of breast tumors, draining lymph nodes, adjacent tissues (dated by TCRdb to the mid-2010s). Turning to the overall study: In breast cancer patients, the study compared the TCR beta repertoires of tumor, adjacent nontumor tissue and axillary lymph nodes. The study aimed to assess the relationships and possible T-cell exchange between tumor, surrounding tissue and draining lymph node repertoires in human breast cancer.

For CDR1 and CDR2, the germline V gene (reference sequence) lists SSHAT and FNYEAQ. From the cysteine up to the phenylalanine, the CDR3 has a length of 15 residues. The read is trimmed to its CDR3 DNA, 45 bases read in frame from base 1. The adjacent samples were made up of nontumor breast tissue around the tumor. The sequencing machine was an Illumina HiSeq 2000. Multiplex PCR amplification was used to build the TCR beta chain libraries. High-throughput sequencing was used to analyze the amplified TCR beta chain products. The raw public reads went through TCRdb reprocessing: fastp at Q25, MiXCR clone calling, in-frame beta chains kept. Rows with one shared CDR3 protein collapse into an entry with the most common genes and DNA. This sample has 17,000 or so distinct CDR3 sequences in its table, and about 45% of those were observed once. The ten top clones hold more than 10% of the sample. By how much of the sample it makes up, this clonotype is medium-sized (0.01 to 0.1%). The antigen this receptor binds is unknown. One end of the junction does not line up with germline, which may come from a read error.

Beyond this particular receptor, the publication reports: The data were judged consistent with most tumor T cells deriving from the lymph node and then expanding within tumor tissue. Rather than being directly demonstrated, the conclusion that tumor T cells originate in lymph nodes was presented as consistent with a hypothesis. T-cell repertoire diversity in tumors was found to be lower than in lymph nodes but higher than in nontumor tissue, and preferential V and J gene usage was observed. Tumor and nontumor tissue repertoires were found to be significantly more similar in luminal-like than in basal-like breast cancer.

The material sequenced was tumor-adjacent breast tissue. The chain links TRBV7-7 with TRBJ2-1, and 10 junction bases match TRBD2. The TCR comes from a female donor with breast cancer. Some clones in this sample may be carry-over from other donors' samples. The bases are TGTGCTAGCAGCTTAGGACTAGCGGTAGGCAATGAGCAGTTCTTC. The encoded protein is CASSLGLAVGNEQFF.